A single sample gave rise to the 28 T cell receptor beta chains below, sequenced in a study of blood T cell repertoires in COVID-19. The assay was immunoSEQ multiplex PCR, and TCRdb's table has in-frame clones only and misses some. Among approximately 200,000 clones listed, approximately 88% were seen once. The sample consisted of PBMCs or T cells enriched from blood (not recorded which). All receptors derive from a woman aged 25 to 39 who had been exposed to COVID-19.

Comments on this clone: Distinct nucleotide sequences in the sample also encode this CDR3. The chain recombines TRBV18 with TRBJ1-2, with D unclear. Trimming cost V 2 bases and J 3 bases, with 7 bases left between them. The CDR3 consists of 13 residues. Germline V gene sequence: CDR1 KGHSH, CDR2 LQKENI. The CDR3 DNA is TGTGCCAGCTCACCAGGGGAGGACTATGGCTACACCTTC. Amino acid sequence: CASSPGEDYGYTF.

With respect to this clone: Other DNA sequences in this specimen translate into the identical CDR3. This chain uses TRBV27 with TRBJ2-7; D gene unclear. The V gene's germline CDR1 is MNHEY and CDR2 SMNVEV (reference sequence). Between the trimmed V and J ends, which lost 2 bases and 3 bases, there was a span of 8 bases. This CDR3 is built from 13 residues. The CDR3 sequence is CASSLSEYYEQYF. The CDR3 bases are TGTGCCAGCAGTTTAAGTGAGTACTACGAGCAGTACTTC.

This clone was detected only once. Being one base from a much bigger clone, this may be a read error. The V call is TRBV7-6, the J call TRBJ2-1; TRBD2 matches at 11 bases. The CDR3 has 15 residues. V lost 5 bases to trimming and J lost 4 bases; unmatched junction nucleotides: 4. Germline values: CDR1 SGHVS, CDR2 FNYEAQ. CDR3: CASSTGLADYNEQFF. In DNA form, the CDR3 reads TGTGCCAGCAGCACGGGACTAGCGGATTACAATGAGCAGTTCTTC.

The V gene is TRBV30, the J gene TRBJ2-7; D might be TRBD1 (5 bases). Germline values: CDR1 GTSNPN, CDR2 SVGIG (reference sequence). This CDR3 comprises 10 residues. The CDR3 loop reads CASDSYEQYF. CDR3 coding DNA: TGTGCATCTGACAGCTACGAGCAGTACTTC. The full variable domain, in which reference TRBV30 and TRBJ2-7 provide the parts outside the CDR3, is SQTIHQWPATLVQPVGSPLSLECTVEGTSNPNLYWYRQAAGRGLQLLFYSVGIGQISSEVPQNLSASRPQDRQFILSSKKLLLSDSGFYLCASDSYEQYFGPGTRLTVT.

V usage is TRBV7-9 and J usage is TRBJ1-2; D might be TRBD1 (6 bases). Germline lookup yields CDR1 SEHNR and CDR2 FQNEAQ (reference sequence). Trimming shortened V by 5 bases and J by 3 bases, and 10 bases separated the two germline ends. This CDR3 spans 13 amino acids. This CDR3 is CASSRGTHYGYTF. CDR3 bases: TGTGCCAGCAGCCGTGGGACACACTATGGCTACACCTTC.

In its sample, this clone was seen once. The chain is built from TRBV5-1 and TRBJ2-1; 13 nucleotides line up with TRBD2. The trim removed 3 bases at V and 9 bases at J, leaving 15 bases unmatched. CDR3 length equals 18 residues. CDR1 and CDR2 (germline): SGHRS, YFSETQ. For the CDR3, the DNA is TGCGCCAGCAGCTCCTCTGGACCACTAGCGGGAGGGCCGACTGAGCAGTTCTTC. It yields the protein CASSSSGPLAGGPTEQFF.

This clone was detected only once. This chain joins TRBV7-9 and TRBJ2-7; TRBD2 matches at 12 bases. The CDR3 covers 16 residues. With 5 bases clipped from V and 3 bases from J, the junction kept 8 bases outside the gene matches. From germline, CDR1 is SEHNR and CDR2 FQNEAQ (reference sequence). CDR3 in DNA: TGTGCCAGCAGCCCCTATCGACTAGCGGGAGACTACGAGCAGTACTTC. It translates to CASSPYRLAGDYEQYF. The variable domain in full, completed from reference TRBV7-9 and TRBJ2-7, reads DTGVSQNPRHKITKRGQNVTFRCDPISEHNRLYWYRQTLGQGPEFLTYFQNEAQLEKSRLLSDRFSAERPKGSFSTLEIQRTEQGDSAMYLCASSPYRLAGDYEQYFGPGTRLTVT.

CDR3 in DNA: TGTGCCACCAGCAGAGATCTATCCGGGAGATCCCCTGAGCAGTTCTTC. This sequence encodes CATSRDLSGRSPEQFF. V usage is TRBV15 and J usage is TRBJ2-1; possible D gene TRBD2, 6 bases. CDR3 length equals 16 residues. The V gene's germline CDR1 is LNHNV and CDR2 YYDKDF (reference sequence). The ends were cut back, 0 bases at V and 9 bases at J, with 18 bases in the middle.

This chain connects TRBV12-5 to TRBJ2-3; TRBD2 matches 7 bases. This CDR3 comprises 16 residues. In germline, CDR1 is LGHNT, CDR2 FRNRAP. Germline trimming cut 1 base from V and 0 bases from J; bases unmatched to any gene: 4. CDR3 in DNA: TGTGCTAGTGGTTTGGGCCTAGCGGCTAGCACAGATACGCAGTATTTT. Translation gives CASGLGLAASTDTQYF.

CDR3 coding DNA: TGTGCCAGCAGCCCCTATCCTGCGACAGGGGGCCCCTACGAGCAGTACTTC. Its protein is CASSPYPATGGPYEQYF. This chain joins TRBV4-2 and TRBJ2-7; 10 bases match TRBD1. The CDR3 is 17 residues long. CDR1 and CDR2 (germline): LGHNA, YNFKEQ. Losses at the gene ends were 4 bases for V and 2 bases for J; bases not matched to a gene: 11.

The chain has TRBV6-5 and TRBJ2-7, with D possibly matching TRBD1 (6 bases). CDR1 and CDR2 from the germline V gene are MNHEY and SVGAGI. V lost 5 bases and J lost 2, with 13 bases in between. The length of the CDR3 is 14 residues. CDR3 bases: TGTGCCAGCAGTCATCAGGGGTTCGCCTACGAGCAGTACTTC. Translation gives CASSHQGFAYEQYF.

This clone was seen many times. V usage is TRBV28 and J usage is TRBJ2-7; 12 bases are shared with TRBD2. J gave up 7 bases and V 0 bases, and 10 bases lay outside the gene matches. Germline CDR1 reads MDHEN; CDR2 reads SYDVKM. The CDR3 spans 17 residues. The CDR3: CASSLWMLAGGPGEQYF. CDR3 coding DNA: TGTGCCAGCAGTTTATGGATGCTAGCGGGAGGGCCGGGGGAGCAGTACTTC.

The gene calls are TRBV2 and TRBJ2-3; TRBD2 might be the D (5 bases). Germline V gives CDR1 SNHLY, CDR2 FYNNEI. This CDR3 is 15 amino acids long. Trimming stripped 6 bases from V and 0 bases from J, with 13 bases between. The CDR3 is CASSRLSSSTDTQYF. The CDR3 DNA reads TGTGCCAGCAGCCGACTATCGTCTAGCACAGATACGCAGTATTTT.

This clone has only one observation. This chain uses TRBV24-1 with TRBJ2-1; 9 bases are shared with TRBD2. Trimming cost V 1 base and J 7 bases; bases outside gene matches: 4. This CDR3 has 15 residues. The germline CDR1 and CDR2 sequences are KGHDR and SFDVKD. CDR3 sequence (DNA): TGTGCCACCAGTGATTTTGAGACTAGCGGAAATGAGCAGTTCTTC. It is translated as CATSDFETSGNEQFF.

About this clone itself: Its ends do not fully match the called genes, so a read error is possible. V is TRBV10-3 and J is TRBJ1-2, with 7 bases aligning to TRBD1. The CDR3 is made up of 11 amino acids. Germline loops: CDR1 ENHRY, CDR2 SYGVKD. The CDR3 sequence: CAISESDRISF. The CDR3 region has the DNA TGTGCCATCAGTGAGTCGGACAGGATTTCCTTC.

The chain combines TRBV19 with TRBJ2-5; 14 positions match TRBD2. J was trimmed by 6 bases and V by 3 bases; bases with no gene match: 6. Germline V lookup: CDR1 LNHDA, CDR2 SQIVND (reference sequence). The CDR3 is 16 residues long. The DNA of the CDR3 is TGTGCCAGTAGTATCCTCGGGACTAGCGGGAGCAAGACCCAGTACTTC. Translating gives CASSILGTSGSKTQYF. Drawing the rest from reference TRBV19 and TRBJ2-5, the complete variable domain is DGGITQSPKYLFRKEGQNVTLSCEQNLNHDAMYWYRQDPGQGLRLIYYSQIVNDFQKGDIAEGYSVSREKKESFPLTVTSAQKNPTAFYLCASSILGTSGSKTQYFGPGTRLLVL.

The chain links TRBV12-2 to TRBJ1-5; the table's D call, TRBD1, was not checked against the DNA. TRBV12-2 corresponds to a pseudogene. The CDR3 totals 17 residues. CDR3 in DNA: TGTGCAAGTCGCTTGGACAGGGCGAAGGTTGTGGGGCAGCCCCAGCATTTT. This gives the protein CASRLDRAKVVGQPQHF.

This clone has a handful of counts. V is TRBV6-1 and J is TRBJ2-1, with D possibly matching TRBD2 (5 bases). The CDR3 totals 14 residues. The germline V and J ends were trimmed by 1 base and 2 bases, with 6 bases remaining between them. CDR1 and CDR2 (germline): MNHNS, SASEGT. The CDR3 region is CASSEDGTYNEQFF. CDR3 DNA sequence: TGTGCCAGCAGTGAAGACGGGACCTACAATGAGCAGTTCTTC.

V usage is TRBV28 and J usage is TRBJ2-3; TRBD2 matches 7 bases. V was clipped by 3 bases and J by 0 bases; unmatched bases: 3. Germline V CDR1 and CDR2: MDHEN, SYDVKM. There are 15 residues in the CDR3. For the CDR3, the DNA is TGTGCCAGCAGTTTCGGGGGGTCTAGCACAGATACGCAGTATTTT. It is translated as CASSFGGSSTDTQYF.

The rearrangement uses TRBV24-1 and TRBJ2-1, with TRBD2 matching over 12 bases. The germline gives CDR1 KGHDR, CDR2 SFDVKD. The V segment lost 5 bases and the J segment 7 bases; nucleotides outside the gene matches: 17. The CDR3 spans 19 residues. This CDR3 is CATSATPSGRAFDMNEQFF. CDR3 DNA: TGTGCCACCAGTGCCACACCTAGCGGGAGGGCCTTTGATATGAATGAGCAGTTCTTC.

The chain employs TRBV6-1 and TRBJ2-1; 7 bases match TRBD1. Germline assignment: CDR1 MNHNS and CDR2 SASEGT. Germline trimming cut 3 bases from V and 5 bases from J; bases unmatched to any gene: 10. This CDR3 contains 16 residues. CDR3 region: CASSDPRQGLDNEQFF. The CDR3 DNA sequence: TGTGCCAGCAGTGACCCAAGACAGGGATTGGACAATGAGCAGTTCTTC.

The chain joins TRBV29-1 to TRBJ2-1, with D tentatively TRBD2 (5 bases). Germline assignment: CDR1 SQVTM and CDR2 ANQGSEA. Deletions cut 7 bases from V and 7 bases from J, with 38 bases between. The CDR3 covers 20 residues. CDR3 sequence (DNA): TGCAGCGCTACCCCCCCCCGATCTTCGGACCGCTGGGTGGACTGGAATGAGCAGTTCTTC. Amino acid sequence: CSATPPRSSDRWVDWNEQFF.

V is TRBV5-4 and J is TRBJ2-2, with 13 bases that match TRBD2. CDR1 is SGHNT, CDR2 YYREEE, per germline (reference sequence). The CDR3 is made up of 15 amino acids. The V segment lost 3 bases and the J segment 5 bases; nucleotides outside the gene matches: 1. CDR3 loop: CASSSGLAGTGELFF. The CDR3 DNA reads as TGTGCCAGCAGCTCGGGACTAGCGGGAACCGGGGAGCTGTTTTTT.

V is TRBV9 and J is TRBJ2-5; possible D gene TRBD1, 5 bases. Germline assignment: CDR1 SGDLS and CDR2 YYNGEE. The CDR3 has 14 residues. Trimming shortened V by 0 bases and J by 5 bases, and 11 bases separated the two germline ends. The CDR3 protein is CASSVGQGWETQYF. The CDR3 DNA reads TGTGCCAGCAGCGTAGGGCAGGGTTGGGAGACCCAGTACTTC. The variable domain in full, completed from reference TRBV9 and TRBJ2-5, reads DSGVTQTPKHLITATGQRVTLRCSPRSGDLSVYWYQQSLDQGLQFLIQYYNGEERAKGNILERFSAQQFPDLHSELNLSSLELGDSALYFCASSVGQGWETQYFGPGTRLLVL.

The CDR3 region is CASSFRRETQYF. DNA for the CDR3: TGTGCCAGCAGCTTTAGGAGGGAGACCCAGTACTTC. The rearrangement uses TRBV11-2 and TRBJ2-5; a possible D gene is TRBD2 (5 bases). This CDR3 comprises 12 residues. The germline gives CDR1 SGHAT, CDR2 FQNNGV. Trimming removed 3 bases from V and 5 bases from J, with 7 bases in between.

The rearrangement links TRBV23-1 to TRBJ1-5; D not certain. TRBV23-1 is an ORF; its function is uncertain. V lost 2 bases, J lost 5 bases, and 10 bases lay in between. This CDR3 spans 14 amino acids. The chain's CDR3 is CASSQAGVDQPQHF. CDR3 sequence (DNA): TGCGCCAGCAGTCAAGCCGGGGTAGATCAGCCCCAGCATTTT.

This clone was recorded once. CDR3 bases: TGTGCCAGCAGCGCCGGGACTTTCTACGAGCAGTACTTC. Translated: CASSAGTFYEQYF. V and J are TRBV5-6 and TRBJ2-7, with a tentative D call TRBD2 (6 bases). Germline V gene sequence: CDR1 SGHDT, CDR2 YYEEEE. Trimming took 4 bases from V and 3 from J, leaving 11 bases between them. This CDR3 is built from 13 residues.

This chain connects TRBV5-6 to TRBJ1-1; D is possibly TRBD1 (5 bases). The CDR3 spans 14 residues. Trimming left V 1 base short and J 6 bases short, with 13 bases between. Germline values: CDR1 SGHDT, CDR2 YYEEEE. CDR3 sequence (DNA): TGTGCCAGCAGCTTGCCGACGGGGGGTTCTGAAGCTTTCTTT. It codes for CASSLPTGGSEAFF.